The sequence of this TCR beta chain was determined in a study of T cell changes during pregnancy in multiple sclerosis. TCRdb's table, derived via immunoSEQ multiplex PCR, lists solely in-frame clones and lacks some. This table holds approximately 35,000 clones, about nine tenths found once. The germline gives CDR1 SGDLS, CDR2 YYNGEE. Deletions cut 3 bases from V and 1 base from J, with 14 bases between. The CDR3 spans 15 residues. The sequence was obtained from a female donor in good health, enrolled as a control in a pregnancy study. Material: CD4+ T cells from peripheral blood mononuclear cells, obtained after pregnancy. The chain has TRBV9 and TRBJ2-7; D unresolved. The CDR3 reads CASSAGGLSSYEQYF. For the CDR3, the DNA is TGTGCCAGCAGCGCGGGTGGCCTGTCATCCTACGAGCAGTACTTC.